The source of this T cell receptor beta chain is a study of T cell responses to AZD1222 COVID-19 vaccine. The study's findings and limits: Clonal diversity was possibly underestimated, and white British individuals and females predominated among donors. The CD4 TCRs associated with vaccination extended across spike and predominated at 160-218 and 743-854. In all cases, repertoires were sampled only after the peak T cell response. Vaccination with two AZD1222 doses was followed by a rise in Spike-specific TCR breadth and depth.

CDR3 length equals 16 residues. The germline V gene encodes CDR1 SGHTA and CDR2 FQGNSA. Trimming shortened V by 5 bases and J by 0 bases, and 11 bases separated the two germline ends. Produced via immunoSEQ multiplex PCR; TCRdb's table is partial and in-frame only. The sample shows 90,000 to 120,000 clones, roughly 90% of them seen only once. A remark on this clone: No antigen is known for it.

The sample in question was peripheral blood, obtained on day 0 of AZD1222 vaccination. The sequence was obtained from an adult in good health. The chain couples TRBV7-2 to TRBJ2-6, with D possibly being TRBD2 (6 bases). In nucleotides, the CDR3 is TGTGCCAGCAGCCGGGCCGGGGGCTCTGGGGCCAACGTCCTGACTTTC. This gives the protein CASSRAGGSGANVLTF.